This T cell receptor beta chain was identified during a study of PD-L1 blockade in urothelial cancer. Germline V gene lookup returns CDR1 PRHDT and CDR2 FYEKMQ (reference sequence). V shed 5 bases, J shed 4 bases, and the junction held 17 bases outside the gene matches. The CDR3 consists of 19 residues. Here immunoSEQ multiplex PCR was the method, and the copy in TCRdb shows in-frame clones only, minus some. The sample gives around 41,000 clones, around 90% of which show up once; 13% to 15% is in the top ten. The sample here was PBMCs, taken around atezolizumab (anti-PD-L1) treatment. The clonotype was recovered from a woman in her sixties or seventies with urothelial cancer. V usage is TRBV13 and J usage is TRBJ2-7, with TRBD2 matching 13 bases. CDR3 sequence reads: CASSTPGLAGPLALYEQYF. CDR3 DNA sequence: TGTGCCAGCAGCACCCCGGGACTAGCGGGACCGCTCGCCCTTTACGAGCAGTACTTC.